These T cell receptor beta chains were read from a single sample in a study of blood T cell repertoires in COVID-19. Sequencing used immunoSEQ multiplex PCR; TCRdb keeps in-frame clones, though not all of them. The table lists about 270,000 clones, just under 90% of them singletons. The sequenced sample consisted of PBMCs or T cells enriched from blood (not recorded which). Receptors were obtained from a young woman with acute COVID-19. Both conserved end residues are part of each CDR3. Fields, in order: CDR3 protein, CDR3 DNA, CDR3 length, V gene, J gene, D gene, clone size. A D gene is named only where the DNA matches it firmly. The size entry is marked missing in some rows and otherwise reads once, few, many or a size class.

CDR3 protein: CAIAGPYEQYF
CDR3 DNA: TGTGCCATCGCAGGCCCCTACGAGCAGTACTTC
CDR3 length: 11
V gene: TRBV28
J gene: TRBJ2-7
D gene: -
clone size: -

CDR3 protein: CASSESILREGVEQYF
CDR3 DNA: TGTGCCAGCAGTGAATCGATCCTGCGGGAGGGTGTGGAGCAGTACTTC
CDR3 length: 16
V gene: TRBV25-1
J gene: TRBJ2-7
D gene: TRBD2
clone size: -

CDR3 protein: CASSLQGSTDTQYF
CDR3 DNA: TGTGCCAGCAGCTTACAGGGGAGCACAGATACGCAGTATTTT
CDR3 length: 14
V gene: TRBV5-4
J gene: TRBJ2-3
D gene: TRBD1
clone size: -

CDR3 protein: CASSMWEGLAYGYTF
CDR3 DNA: TGTGCCAGTAGTATGTGGGAGGGGTTGGCCTATGGCTACACCTTC
CDR3 length: 15
V gene: TRBV19
J gene: TRBJ1-2
D gene: -
clone size: -

CDR3 protein: CASSTGGTNQPQHF
CDR3 DNA: TGTGCCAGCAGCACAGGGGGTACCAATCAGCCCCAGCATTTT
CDR3 length: 14
V gene: TRBV7-9
J gene: TRBJ1-5
D gene: TRBD1
clone size: -

CDR3 protein: CASSQWDRGSVEAFF
CDR3 DNA: TGCGCCAGCAGTCAATGGGACAGGGGGTCGGTTGAAGCTTTCTTT
CDR3 length: 15
V gene: TRBV23-1
J gene: TRBJ1-1
D gene: TRBD1
clone size: -

CDR3 protein: CASSLGSGSGELFF
CDR3 DNA: TGCGCCAGCAGCTTGGGGTCAGGGTCCGGGGAGCTGTTTTTT
CDR3 length: 14
V gene: TRBV5-1
J gene: TRBJ2-2
D gene: -
clone size: -

CDR3 protein: CASSIGGTTTAPGELFF
CDR3 DNA: TGTGCCAGTAGTATCGGGGGGACTACCACGGCCCCCGGGGAGCTGTTTTTT
CDR3 length: 17
V gene: TRBV19
J gene: TRBJ2-2
D gene: TRBD2
clone size: -

CDR3 protein: CASTTLGQGIDYGYTF
CDR3 DNA: TGTGCCAGCACCACACTGGGGCAGGGGATTGACTATGGCTACACCTTC
CDR3 length: 16
V gene: TRBV7-9
J gene: TRBJ1-2
D gene: -
clone size: -

CDR3 protein: CAISAGQGLEKLFF
CDR3 DNA: TGTGCCATCAGTGCCGGACAGGGACTTGAGAAACTGTTTTTT
CDR3 length: 14
V gene: TRBV10-3
J gene: TRBJ1-4
D gene: TRBD1
clone size: once

CDR3 protein: CASSTLSSGSADTQYF
CDR3 DNA: TGTGCCAGTAGTACCCTCTCTAGCGGGAGCGCAGATACGCAGTATTTT
CDR3 length: 16
V gene: TRBV19
J gene: TRBJ2-3
D gene: TRBD2
clone size: -

CDR3 protein: CASSLDLTGLGYEQYF
CDR3 DNA: TGCGCCAGCAGCTTGGACCTGACAGGGCTGGGGTACGAGCAGTACTTC
CDR3 length: 16
V gene: TRBV5-1
J gene: TRBJ2-7
D gene: TRBD1
clone size: -

CDR3 protein: CASSYVVSGRPTDTQYF
CDR3 DNA: TGTGCCAGCAGTTACGTGGTTAGCGGGAGACCCACAGATACGCAGTATTTT
CDR3 length: 17
V gene: TRBV6-2/TRBV6-3
J gene: TRBJ2-3
D gene: TRBD2
clone size: -

CDR3 protein: CASSPDSGNSYNEQFF
CDR3 DNA: TGTGCCAGCTCCCCAGACTCAGGGAATTCCTACAATGAGCAGTTCTTC
CDR3 length: 16
V gene: TRBV18
J gene: TRBJ2-1
D gene: -
clone size: -

CDR3 protein: CASSPGTGSGANVLTF
CDR3 DNA: TGTGCCAGCAGCCCCGGGACAGGGTCTGGGGCCAACGTCCTGACTTTC
CDR3 length: 16
V gene: TRBV13
J gene: TRBJ2-6
D gene: TRBD1
clone size: -